These T cell receptor beta chains were read from a single sample in a study of shared clonotypes between healthy human individuals. Sequencing was performed with immunoSEQ multiplex PCR; in TCRdb, only in-frame clones are kept and a portion is missing. The sample carries under 550,000 clones, 90% to 96% recorded once. Sequencing input: naive CD4+ T cells sorted from blood. The receptors were gathered from a woman aged 25-40 years in good health. Each CDR3 is given with its conserved first and last residue. Each record gives: CDR3 length, D gene, J gene, clone size, V gene, CDR3 DNA, CDR3 protein. D genes are given only for firm matches. Only some rows state a clone size, as once, few, many or a class for expanded clones.

cdr3_length: 14
d_call: NA
j_call: TRBJ1-1
clone_size: NA
v_call: TRBV28
cdr3_nt: TGTGCCAGCAACGAGGCCGTTTGGAACACTGAAGCTTTCTTT
cdr3_aa: CASNEAVWNTEAFF

cdr3_length: 19
d_call: TRBD1
j_call: TRBJ1-1
clone_size: NA
v_call: TRBV2
cdr3_nt: TGTGCCAGCAGTGACCTACCCCGGACAGGGAAGGGCCTGAACACTGAAGCTTTCTTT
cdr3_aa: CASSDLPRTGKGLNTEAFF

cdr3_length: 13
d_call: NA
j_call: TRBJ2-2
clone_size: NA
v_call: TRBV27
cdr3_nt: TGTGCCAGCAGCAATACCAACACCGGGGAGCTGTTTTTT
cdr3_aa: CASSNTNTGELFF

cdr3_length: 16
d_call: NA
j_call: TRBJ1-1
clone_size: NA
v_call: TRBV5-6
cdr3_nt: TGTGCCAGCAGCTATAAACTCGACAGCATGAACACTGAAGCTTTCTTT
cdr3_aa: CASSYKLDSMNTEAFF

cdr3_length: 15
d_call: NA
j_call: TRBJ2-2
clone_size: NA
v_call: TRBV5-4
cdr3_nt: TGTGCCAGCAGCTTGAAGCTAGCTGACACCGGGGAGCTGTTTTTT
cdr3_aa: CASSLKLADTGELFF

cdr3_length: 13
d_call: TRBD1
j_call: TRBJ2-1
clone_size: NA
v_call: TRBV23-1
cdr3_nt: TGCGCCAGCAGTAACAACAGGGGGAATGAGCAGTTCTTC
cdr3_aa: CASSNNRGNEQFF

cdr3_length: 14
d_call: NA
j_call: TRBJ2-2
clone_size: NA
v_call: TRBV7-2
cdr3_nt: TGTGCCAGCAGCTTAGTTCCAATCACCGGGGAGCTGTTTTTT
cdr3_aa: CASSLVPITGELFF

cdr3_length: 12
d_call: NA
j_call: TRBJ2-1
clone_size: once
v_call: TRBV28
cdr3_nt: TGTGCCAGCAGAGACGGTTACAATGAGCAGTTCTTC
cdr3_aa: CASRDGYNEQFF

cdr3_length: 11
d_call: NA
j_call: TRBJ2-5
clone_size: NA
v_call: TRBV5-6
cdr3_nt: TGTGCCAGCAGCTTCCAAGAGACCCAGTACTTC
cdr3_aa: CASSFQETQYF

cdr3_length: 14
d_call: TRBD2
j_call: TRBJ2-7
clone_size: NA
v_call: TRBV27
cdr3_nt: TGTGCCAGCAGTTTTGGTCTAGCGGAGGGGGAGCAGTACTTC
cdr3_aa: CASSFGLAEGEQYF

cdr3_length: 11
d_call: NA
j_call: TRBJ1-1
clone_size: NA
v_call: TRBV29-1
cdr3_nt: TGCAGCGTTGTGGCGAACACTGAAGCTTTCTTT
cdr3_aa: CSVVANTEAFF

cdr3_length: 18
d_call: TRBD1
j_call: TRBJ2-5
clone_size: NA
v_call: TRBV5-1
cdr3_nt: TGCGCCAGCAGCTCGATGGGACAGGGTGGTTGGGGCCAAGAGACCCAGTACTTC
cdr3_aa: CASSSMGQGGWGQETQYF

cdr3_length: 17
d_call: NA
j_call: TRBJ1-1
clone_size: NA
v_call: TRBV28
cdr3_nt: TGTGCCAGCAGTCCTCCTTTCGGGGGCGCAATGAACACTGAAGCTTTCTTT
cdr3_aa: CASSPPFGGAMNTEAFF

cdr3_length: 14
d_call: NA
j_call: TRBJ2-7
clone_size: NA
v_call: TRBV5-8
cdr3_nt: TGTGCCAGCAGCTTCTCGCGTGGCTCCTACGAGCAGTACTTC
cdr3_aa: CASSFSRGSYEQYF

cdr3_length: 15
d_call: NA
j_call: TRBJ2-2
clone_size: NA
v_call: TRBV4-1
cdr3_nt: TGCGCCAGCAGCCATCGGGAGTGGAACACCGGGGAGCTGTTTTTT
cdr3_aa: CASSHREWNTGELFF

cdr3_length: 17
d_call: NA
j_call: TRBJ2-2
clone_size: NA
v_call: TRBV4-1
cdr3_nt: TGCGCCAGCAGCCAAGGTATAGCGGAGCATAACACCGGGGAGCTGTTTTTT
cdr3_aa: CASSQGIAEHNTGELFF

cdr3_length: 13
d_call: NA
j_call: TRBJ2-1
clone_size: NA
v_call: TRBV19
cdr3_nt: TGTGCCAGTAGTGCTAGTAGCGAGAATGAGCAGTTCTTC
cdr3_aa: CASSASSENEQFF

cdr3_length: 14
d_call: NA
j_call: TRBJ2-7
clone_size: NA
v_call: TRBV7-9
cdr3_nt: TGTGCCAGCAGCTTAGGGGGTACCTTGTACGAGCAGTACTTC
cdr3_aa: CASSLGGTLYEQYF

cdr3_length: 15
d_call: NA
j_call: TRBJ1-5
clone_size: NA
v_call: TRBV28
cdr3_nt: TGTGCCAGCAGTCTCCCGGGGGCCGGCAATCAGCCCCAGCATTTT
cdr3_aa: CASSLPGAGNQPQHF

cdr3_length: 14
d_call: NA
j_call: TRBJ1-5
clone_size: NA
v_call: TRBV18
cdr3_nt: TGTGCCAGCTCACTTGGGAGTGGGAATCAGCCCCAGCATTTT
cdr3_aa: CASSLGSGNQPQHF

cdr3_length: 14
d_call: NA
j_call: TRBJ1-2
clone_size: NA
v_call: TRBV5-1
cdr3_nt: TGCGCCAGCAGCTTAGGAGACCTTAACTATGGCTACACCTTC
cdr3_aa: CASSLGDLNYGYTF

cdr3_length: 16
d_call: NA
j_call: TRBJ1-1
clone_size: NA
v_call: TRBV18
cdr3_nt: TGTGCCAGCTCACCCGACAGACAATACATGAACACTGAAGCTTTCTTT
cdr3_aa: CASSPDRQYMNTEAFF

cdr3_length: 17
d_call: TRBD2
j_call: TRBJ2-7
clone_size: once
v_call: TRBV10-2
cdr3_nt: TGCGCCAGCATTATGGGACTAGCGGGAGTCTATGCCTACGAGCAGTACTTC
cdr3_aa: CASIMGLAGVYAYEQYF

cdr3_length: 13
d_call: NA
j_call: TRBJ2-1
clone_size: NA
v_call: TRBV23-1
cdr3_nt: TGCGCCAGCAGTGGTGGGTCGCACAATGAGCAGTTCTTC
cdr3_aa: CASSGGSHNEQFF

cdr3_length: 20
d_call: NA
j_call: TRBJ2-7
clone_size: once
v_call: TRBV7-8
cdr3_nt: TGTGCCAGCAGCCCCCGGGGGGCCAGAGCGAGGGTCCACAATCCCTACGAGCAGTACTTC
cdr3_aa: CASSPRGARARVHNPYEQYF

cdr3_length: 15
d_call: NA
j_call: TRBJ1-1
clone_size: once
v_call: TRBV28
cdr3_nt: TGTGCCAGCAGTTTAAGTATAGGGGGTAGCACTGAAGCTTTCTTT
cdr3_aa: CASSLSIGGSTEAFF

cdr3_length: 18
d_call: TRBD2
j_call: TRBJ2-7
clone_size: NA
v_call: TRBV28
cdr3_nt: TGTGCCAGCAGCAGTCCCACCGGGAGACTAGCGGGAATATACGAGCAGTACTTC
cdr3_aa: CASSSPTGRLAGIYEQYF

cdr3_length: 13
d_call: NA
j_call: TRBJ1-2
clone_size: NA
v_call: TRBV28
cdr3_nt: TGTGCCAGCAGATCAGGGTGGGAATATGGCTACACCTTC
cdr3_aa: CASRSGWEYGYTF

cdr3_length: 14
d_call: NA
j_call: TRBJ2-2
clone_size: NA
v_call: TRBV7-8
cdr3_nt: TGTGCCGGCAGCCGAAGATGGGGAACCGGGGAGCTGTTTTTT
cdr3_aa: CAGSRRWGTGELFF

cdr3_length: 16
d_call: TRBD2
j_call: TRBJ2-5
clone_size: once
v_call: TRBV9
cdr3_nt: TGTGCCAGCAGCGTGGAACTAGCGGGAGGACAAGAGACCCAGTACTTC
cdr3_aa: CASSVELAGGQETQYF

cdr3_length: 11
d_call: NA
j_call: TRBJ2-5
clone_size: once
v_call: TRBV18
cdr3_nt: TGTGCCAGCTCACTCCAAGAGACCCAGTACTTC
cdr3_aa: CASSLQETQYF

cdr3_length: 14
d_call: NA
j_call: TRBJ1-1
clone_size: NA
v_call: TRBV10-3
cdr3_nt: TGTGCCATCAGTGAGTCGGAGTCGAACACTGAAGCTTTCTTT
cdr3_aa: CAISESESNTEAFF

cdr3_length: 15
d_call: NA
j_call: TRBJ1-4
clone_size: NA
v_call: TRBV15
cdr3_nt: TGTGCCACCAGCAGAGATAGCAGGGATAATGAAAAACTGTTTTTT
cdr3_aa: CATSRDSRDNEKLFF

cdr3_length: 15
d_call: NA
j_call: TRBJ2-1
clone_size: NA
v_call: TRBV29-1
cdr3_nt: TGCAGCGTTCAGAGCCTCACTCGAACGGTGGATGAGCAGTTCTTC
cdr3_aa: CSVQSLTRTVDEQFF

cdr3_length: 15
d_call: TRBD1
j_call: TRBJ1-4
clone_size: NA
v_call: TRBV7-9
cdr3_nt: TGTGCCAGCAGCCCAATACAGGGGGTAAAAGAAAAACTGTTTTTT
cdr3_aa: CASSPIQGVKEKLFF

cdr3_length: 17
d_call: TRBD2
j_call: TRBJ2-3
clone_size: NA
v_call: TRBV7-2
cdr3_nt: TGTGCCAGCAGCTTCCCGGGACTAGCGGCTTACACAGATACGCAGTATTTT
cdr3_aa: CASSFPGLAAYTDTQYF

cdr3_length: 14
d_call: NA
j_call: TRBJ2-3
clone_size: once
v_call: TRBV6-5
cdr3_nt: TGTGCCAGCAGTGGGCCAGTGGACACAGATACGCAGTATTTT
cdr3_aa: CASSGPVDTDTQYF

cdr3_length: 14
d_call: NA
j_call: TRBJ2-1
clone_size: NA
v_call: TRBV2
cdr3_nt: TGTGCCAGCAGTGAAGCGGGATTCTACAATGAGCAGTTCTTC
cdr3_aa: CASSEAGFYNEQFF

cdr3_length: 12
d_call: NA
j_call: TRBJ2-7
clone_size: NA
v_call: TRBV18
cdr3_nt: TGTGCCAGCTCCCCCTCTCCCTACGAGCAGTACTTC
cdr3_aa: CASSPSPYEQYF

cdr3_length: 14
d_call: NA
j_call: TRBJ2-7
clone_size: NA
v_call: TRBV30
cdr3_nt: TGTGCCTGGAGTTTGGGGCCCTCCTCCTACGAGCAGTACTTC
cdr3_aa: CAWSLGPSSYEQYF

cdr3_length: 13
d_call: NA
j_call: TRBJ1-5
clone_size: NA
v_call: TRBV5-4
cdr3_nt: TGTGCCAGCAGCTTGCAAGGAAATCAGCCCCAGCATTTT
cdr3_aa: CASSLQGNQPQHF

cdr3_length: 15
d_call: NA
j_call: TRBJ1-2
clone_size: NA
v_call: TRBV27
cdr3_nt: TGTGCCAGCAGTTTAGACGAACGGAGAGCCTATGGCTACACCTTC
cdr3_aa: CASSLDERRAYGYTF